What follows are 15 T cell receptor beta chains derived from one specimen sequenced in a study of cytomegalovirus exposure and HLA in healthy donors. Data came from immunoSEQ multiplex PCR; TCRdb stores just in-frame clones and leaves some out. The sample contains 130,000 to 150,000 clones, about 90% of which appear only once. Sequencing was done on a sample of PBMCs. All receptors come from a woman between 25 and 40 years old in good health and CMV-seropositive.

The chain couples TRBV10-3 to TRBJ2-1; weak D call: TRBD2 (5 bases). This CDR3 is built from 13 residues. With 2 bases removed from V and 4 bases from J, the gap between germline ends came to 6 bases. Per germline, CDR1 ENHRY and CDR2 SYGVKD. The CDR3 nucleotides read TGTGCCATCAGTGAGGGACTTTACAATGAGCAGTTCTTC. It is translated as CAISEGLYNEQFF.

The gene calls are TRBV5-1 and TRBJ2-7; 10 positions agree with TRBD2. The length of the CDR3 is 18 residues. V was clipped by 2 bases and J by 0 bases; unmatched bases: 11. CDR1 and CDR2 (germline): SGHRS, YFSETQ. The CDR3 sequence is CASSFGKGLAVSSYEQYF. As DNA, the CDR3 is TGCGCCAGCAGCTTCGGGAAAGGACTAGCGGTAAGCTCCTACGAGCAGTACTTC.

V gene TRBV28 combines with J gene TRBJ1-2; D remains unclear. Germline loops: CDR1 MDHEN, CDR2 SYDVKM. Trimming pared 3 bases from V and 4 bases from J, leaving 9 bases between. CDR3 length: 13 amino acids. In nucleotides, the CDR3 is TGTGCCAGCAGTTTCCGGGTTCCCTATGGCTACACCTTC. Translation: CASSFRVPYGYTF.

The CDR3 region has the DNA TGTGCCAGCAGCTTTCAGGGCGTCTCTCCTTTCTTT. It encodes CASSFQGVSPFF. This chain joins TRBV28 and TRBJ1-1; a possible D gene is TRBD1 (5 bases). CDR1 is MDHEN, CDR2 SYDVKM, per germline. V was clipped by 6 bases and J by 12 bases, with 17 bases between them. The CDR3 is 12 amino acids.

V is TRBV18 and J is TRBJ1-1, with 10 nucleotides matching TRBD1. J was trimmed by 3 bases and V by 8 bases; bases with no gene match: 6. CDR1 is KGHSH and CDR2 is LQKENI in the germline V gene. The CDR3 totals 14 residues. CDR3 amino acids: CASSRQGADTEAFF. The CDR3 nucleotides are TGTGCCAGCAGTAGACAGGGGGCGGACACTGAAGCTTTCTTT.

The chain is built from TRBV27 and TRBJ2-3; 11 positions match TRBD2. The V gene's germline CDR1 is MNHEY and CDR2 SMNVEV (reference sequence). The CDR3 length is 16 residues. Losses at the gene ends were 5 bases for V and 7 bases for J; bases not matched to a gene: 11. CDR3 sequence reads: CASSREGLAAGNTQYF. The CDR3 DNA follows: TGTGCCAGCAGTCGAGAGGGACTAGCGGCGGGGAATACGCAGTATTTT.

The chain recombines TRBV6-5 with TRBJ1-6; a weak D match, TRBD1 (5 bases). Per the germline V gene, CDR1 is MNHEY and CDR2 is SVGAGI. V was pared by 2 bases and J by 9 bases, with 17 bases between. CDR3 length equals 16 residues. The CDR3: CASSYGLPGVGSPLHF. DNA of the CDR3: TGTGCCAGCAGTTACGGTCTCCCGGGGGTGGGTTCACCCCTCCACTTT.

The chain has TRBV27 and TRBJ2-7; 10 bases map to TRBD2. The CDR3 is 14 amino acids. Germline-derived CDR1 and CDR2 are MNHEY and SMNVEV (reference sequence). With 5 bases clipped from V and 2 bases from J, the junction kept 3 bases outside the gene matches. The CDR3 is CASSVLAGTYEQYF. For the CDR3, the DNA is TGTGCCAGCAGTGTACTAGCGGGGACCTACGAGCAGTACTTC.

The CDR3 loop reads CASSAYAGELFF. CDR3 nucleotide sequence: TGTGCCAGCAGCGCGTACGCCGGGGAGCTGTTTTTT. V is TRBV7-2 and J is TRBJ2-2, with D unresolved. V was cut by 5 bases and J by 6 bases, with 7 bases left in between. In germline, CDR1 is SGHTA, CDR2 FQGNSA. This CDR3 spans 12 amino acids.

The rearrangement uses TRBV27 and TRBJ1-1; D ambiguous. This CDR3 is built from 14 residues. The germline V gene encodes CDR1 MNHEY and CDR2 SMNVEV (reference sequence). Trimming left V 5 bases short and J 3 bases short, with 13 bases between. In DNA, the CDR3 is TGTGCCAGCAGTGCCCAGGCTATGTACACTGAAGCTTTCTTT. Protein product: CASSAQAMYTEAFF.

The genes are TRBV15 and TRBJ2-2; a possible D gene is TRBD2 (6 bases). The CDR3 loop spans 15 amino acids. Germline V gives CDR1 LNHNV, CDR2 YYDKDF (reference sequence). The ends were cut back, 1 base at V and 3 bases at J, with 9 bases in the middle. CDR3 sequence (DNA): TGTGCCACCAGCAGAGGCGGGGCCGACACCGGGGAGCTGTTTTTT. It translates to CATSRGGADTGELFF.

V usage is TRBV6-5 and J usage is TRBJ2-6; D is perhaps TRBD2 (5 bases). Between the trimmed V and J ends, which lost 2 bases and 5 bases, there was a span of 7 bases. This CDR3 contains 14 residues. Germline assignment: CDR1 MNHEY and CDR2 SVGAGI. In DNA, the CDR3 is TGTGCCAGCAGTTACGAGGGTAGGGCCAACGTCCTGACTTTC. This codes for CASSYEGRANVLTF.

This clone was picked up one time. The CDR3 loop is CASRGQGGTDTQYF. Here the CDR3 DNA reads TGTGCCAGCAGAGGACAGGGGGGCACAGATACGCAGTATTTT. The chain is built from TRBV6-1 and TRBJ2-3; TRBD1 matches 10 bases. CDR1 is MNHNS and CDR2 is SASEGT in the germline V gene. The CDR3 runs to 14 residues. The trim removed 6 bases at V and 1 base at J, leaving 1 base unmatched.

V gene TRBV7-8 combines with J gene TRBJ2-7, with a weak D call TRBD1 (5 bases). This CDR3 has 13 amino acids. V gave up 0 bases and J gave up 6 bases, with 9 bases separating them. Per germline, CDR1 SGHVS and CDR2 FQNEAQ. The CDR3, as DNA: TGTGCCAGCAGCTTAGCGAAGGGGTTCGAGCAGTACTTC. Protein: CASSLAKGFEQYF.

J is TRBJ2-3 and V is TRBV29-1, with a weak D call TRBD2 (5 bases). Trimming left V 6 bases short and J 4 bases short, with 17 bases between. The germline V gene encodes CDR1 SQVTM and CDR2 ANQGSEA. The CDR3 extends over 14 amino acids. The CDR3 protein is CSVTTGKGADTQYF. CDR3 nucleotide sequence: TGCAGCGTCACGACGGGGAAGGGAGCAGATACGCAGTATTTT.